This T cell receptor beta chain was identified during a study of blood T cells in healthy people across ages. Study findings and constraints: A roughly linear age-dependent decrease characterized TCR beta diversity per million T cells.

This CDR3 has 15 residues. The V segment lost 4 bases and the J segment 4 bases; nucleotides outside the gene matches: 7. Note on this clonotype: What it recognizes is unknown.

Using a J-beta primer mix together with a sample-barcoded 5' primer, a second PCR was run for about 7 to 12 cycles. CDR3-containing paired-end reads numbering at least 2.5 million came from each sample. Using its own MiXCR run on the 5' RACE reads, TCRdb lists one record per CDR3 protein. The table has 550,000 to 750,000 distinct CDR3 sequences, roughly 21% seen once. Each individual donor underwent a draw of 8 to 10 milliliters of peripheral blood. Sequencing was carried out using blood. This TCR derives from a man between 65 and 85 years old in good health. This chain uses TRBV12-3 or TRBV12-4 with TRBJ2-1; TRBD2 aligns across 7 bases. The CDR3 coding sequence is TGTGCCAGCAGTTGGAGGGAGGGGAGATACAATGAGCAGTTCTTC. Its protein is CASSWREGRYNEQFF.